This T cell receptor beta chain was captured by sequencing in a study of beta chain features in type 1 diabetes. The overall study: The study examined around 99,000,000 sorted cells across all samples.

Study-wide findings and caveats: Insertions were fewer and deletions more numerous at VDJ junctions in type 1 diabetes patients. Type 1 diabetes patients showed a moderate but significant shortening of TCRB CDR3s in all four CD4+ subsets. The naive, central memory and Treg TCRB repertoires looked more alike in patients than they did in healthy donors.

Every isolated RNA sample was fully reverse transcribed, so sequencing captured expressed TCRB transcripts. The assay was immunoSEQ multiplex PCR, and TCRdb's table has in-frame clones only and misses some. The repertoire holds a few hundred thousand clones, with roughly an eighth as singletons. This clone was counted a few times. No antigen is known for it. Sequencing was carried out using naive CD4+ T cells from blood. The clonotype was recovered from a man aged 30-40 years with type 1 diabetes.

The chain's CDR3 is CASSLTGGRVYNEQFF. CDR3 sequence (DNA): TGCGCCAGCAGCTTGACGGGCGGGAGGGTATACAATGAGCAGTTCTTC. J is TRBJ2-1 and V is TRBV5-1; 9 bases map to TRBD2. CDR1 is SGHRS, CDR2 YFSETQ, per germline. J lost 4 bases, V lost 1 base, and 6 bases had no gene match. The CDR3 has 16 amino acids.